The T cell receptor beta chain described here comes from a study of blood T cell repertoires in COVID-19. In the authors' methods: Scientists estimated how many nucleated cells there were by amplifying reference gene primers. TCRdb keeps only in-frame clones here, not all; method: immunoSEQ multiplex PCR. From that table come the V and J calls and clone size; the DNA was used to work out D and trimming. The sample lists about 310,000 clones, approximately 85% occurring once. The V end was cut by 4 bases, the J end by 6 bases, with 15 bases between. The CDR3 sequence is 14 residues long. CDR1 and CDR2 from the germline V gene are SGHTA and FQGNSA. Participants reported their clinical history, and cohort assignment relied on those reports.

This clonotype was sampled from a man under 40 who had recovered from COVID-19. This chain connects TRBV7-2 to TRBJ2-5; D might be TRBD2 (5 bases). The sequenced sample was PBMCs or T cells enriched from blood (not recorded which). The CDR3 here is CASSYASRQQTQYF. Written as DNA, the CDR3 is TGTGCCAGCAGCTACGCTAGCCGCCAGCAGACCCAGTACTTC.